This TCR beta chain was recovered during a study of T cell repertoires in cytomegalovirus infection. About the research overall: Indications came from public TCR beta signatures; they pointed to CMV infection and to a matching HLA type.

TCRdb called the reads again in MiXCR, with one record for every CDR3 protein. Altogether roughly 800,000 distinct CDR3 sequences are present, approximately 32% being singletons, with the ten largest covering around 13%. Germline V gives CDR1 MNHNS, CDR2 SASEGT. The V end was cut by 7 bases, the J end by 2 bases, with 11 bases between. This CDR3 is built from 13 residues. General study points: Identification of carriers of CMV plus the relevant HLA was performed using cumulative public TCR beta family frequency. Dominating the ex vivo response were HLA-C-restricted CMV-specific TCR beta clonotypes.

About this clonotype: Its specificity is unknown.

J is TRBJ1-1 and V is TRBV6-1, with a possible D match to TRBD1 (6 bases). The sequenced sample was cultured CD8+ T cells from PBMCs, obtained from culture after CMV antigen stimulation. The TCR originated in a human donor in good health (CMV status not recorded). Some clones in this sample may be carry-over from other donors' samples. This chain's CDR3 is CASNGQPNTEAFF. The CDR3 DNA reads TGTGCCAGCAATGGACAGCCCAACACTGAAGCTTTCTTT.